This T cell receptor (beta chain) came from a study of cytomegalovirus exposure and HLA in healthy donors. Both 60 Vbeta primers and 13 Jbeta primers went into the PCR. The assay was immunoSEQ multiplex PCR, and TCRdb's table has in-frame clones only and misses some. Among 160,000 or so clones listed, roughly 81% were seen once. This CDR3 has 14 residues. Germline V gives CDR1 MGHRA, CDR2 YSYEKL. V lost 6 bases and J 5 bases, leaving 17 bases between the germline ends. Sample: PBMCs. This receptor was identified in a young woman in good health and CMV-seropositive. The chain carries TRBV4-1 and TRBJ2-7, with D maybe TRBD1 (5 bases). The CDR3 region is CASSWWQGSHEQYF. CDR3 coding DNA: TGCGCCAGCAGTTGGTGGCAGGGTTCCCACGAGCAGTACTTC.